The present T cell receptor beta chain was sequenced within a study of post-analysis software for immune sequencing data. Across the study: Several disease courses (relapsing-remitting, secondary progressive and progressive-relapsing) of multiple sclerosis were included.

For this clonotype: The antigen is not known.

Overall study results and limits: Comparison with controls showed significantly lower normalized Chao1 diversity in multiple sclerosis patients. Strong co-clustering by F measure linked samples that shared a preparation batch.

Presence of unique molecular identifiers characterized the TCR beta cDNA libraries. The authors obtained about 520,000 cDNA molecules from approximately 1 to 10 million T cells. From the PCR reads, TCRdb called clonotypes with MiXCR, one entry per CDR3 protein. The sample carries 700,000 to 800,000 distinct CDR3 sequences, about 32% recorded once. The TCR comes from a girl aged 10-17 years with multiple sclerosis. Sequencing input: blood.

The CDR3 region has the DNA TGTGCCACCAGCAGAGCTCCGACAGGGGTCACTGAAGCTTTCTTT. Translating it yields CATSRAPTGVTEAFF. The chain is built from TRBV15 and TRBJ1-1; 8 positions match TRBD1. Germline V gives CDR1 LNHNV, CDR2 YYDKDF (reference sequence). The junction had 5 bases not matched to a gene; V was cut back by 1 base and J by 4 bases. The CDR3 loop spans 15 amino acids.